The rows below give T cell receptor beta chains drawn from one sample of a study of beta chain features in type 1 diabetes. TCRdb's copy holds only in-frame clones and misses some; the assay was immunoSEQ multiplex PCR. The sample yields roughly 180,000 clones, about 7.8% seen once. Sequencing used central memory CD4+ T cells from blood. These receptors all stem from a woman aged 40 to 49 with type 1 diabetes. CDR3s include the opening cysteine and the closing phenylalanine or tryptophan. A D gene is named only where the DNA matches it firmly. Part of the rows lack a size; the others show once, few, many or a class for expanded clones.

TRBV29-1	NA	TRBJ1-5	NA	TGCAGCGTTGGGTTCGACAGTTCGAGCAATCAGCCCCAGCATTTT	CSVGFDSSSNQPQHF
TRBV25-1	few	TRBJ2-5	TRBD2	TGTGCCAGCAGTGAATCGGGACTAAGCGGGGGTGGAAAGACCCAGTACTTC	CASSESGLSGGGKTQYF
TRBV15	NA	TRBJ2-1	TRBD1	TGTGCCACCAGATCGGACAGGGGGCTGCGCAATGAGCAGTTCTTC	CATRSDRGLRNEQFF
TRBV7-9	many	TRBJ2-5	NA	TGTGCCAGCAGCTTAGTTGTAGGGACACTCCAAGAGACCCAGTACTTC	CASSLVVGTLQETQYF
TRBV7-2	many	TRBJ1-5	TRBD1	TGTGCCAGCAGCCCCAGGGGGAATCAGCCCCAGCATTTT	CASSPRGNQPQHF
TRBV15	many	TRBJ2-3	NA	TGTGCCACCAGCAGAGACTCGATAGGCACAGATACGCAGTATTTT	CATSRDSIGTDTQYF
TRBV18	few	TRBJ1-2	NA	TGTGCCAGCTCACCAAGCCGGGACACCCTCTATGGCTACACCTTC	CASSPSRDTLYGYTF
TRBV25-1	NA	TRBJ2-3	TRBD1	TGTGCCAGCAGTGAAGCGGGACAGGGAAGTCAGTATTTT	CASSEAGQGSQYF
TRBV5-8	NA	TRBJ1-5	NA	TGTGCCAGCAGCTTCGGTTTACAGGGCAATCAGCCCCAGCATTTT	CASSFGLQGNQPQHF
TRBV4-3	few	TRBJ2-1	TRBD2	TGCGCCAGCAGCCAAAGACTGGCGGGAGAGGGTAATGAGCAGTTCTTC	CASSQRLAGEGNEQFF
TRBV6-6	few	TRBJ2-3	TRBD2	TGTGCCAGCAGTTCAGGGACTAGCCCAGCCACAGATACGCAGTATTTT	CASSSGTSPATDTQYF
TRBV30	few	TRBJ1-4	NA	TGTGCCTGGAGACAAACAGGGACTAATGAAAAACTGTTTTTT	CAWRQTGTNEKLFF
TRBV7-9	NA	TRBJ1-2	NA	TGTGCCAGCAGCCTCGGACAGCAGAGCTATGGCTACACCTTC	CASSLGQQSYGYTF
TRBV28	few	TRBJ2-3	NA	TGTGCCAGCAGTTTCCCGACTGCACATACGCAGTATTTT	CASSFPTAHTQYF
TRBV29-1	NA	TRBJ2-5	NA	TGCAGCGAGACAACTGCGGGAGAGACCCAGTACTTC	CSETTAGETQYF
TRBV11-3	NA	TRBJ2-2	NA	TGTGCCAGCAGCTTATCAGGGACCGGGGAGCTGTTTTTT	CASSLSGTGELFF
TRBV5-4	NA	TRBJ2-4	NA	TGTGCCAGCAGCCCGCGAGTTACGGACATTCAGTACTTC	CASSPRVTDIQYF
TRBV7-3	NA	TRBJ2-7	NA	TGTGCCAGCAGCTTAATGGACAGCTACGAGCAGTACTTC	CASSLMDSYEQYF
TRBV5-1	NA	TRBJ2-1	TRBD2	TGCGCCAGCAGCTGGGCTAGCGGGGGGCCCTACAATGAGCAGTTCTTC	CASSWASGGPYNEQFF
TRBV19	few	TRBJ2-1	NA	TGTGCCAGTAGTATCGAGCAGGCGAGCTCCTACAATGAGCAGTTCTTC	CASSIEQASSYNEQFF
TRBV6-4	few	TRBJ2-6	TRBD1	TGTGCCAGCAGTGAACAGGGGATGGGGGCCAACGTCCTGACTTTC	CASSEQGMGANVLTF
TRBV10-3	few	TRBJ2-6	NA	TGTGCCATCAGTGAGAGGACAGGGGGACTAGCTTCTGGGGCCAACGTCCTGACTTTC	CAISERTGGLASGANVLTF
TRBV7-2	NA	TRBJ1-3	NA	TGTGCCAGCAGACGAGGGAACTCTGGAAACACCATATATTTT	CASRRGNSGNTIYF
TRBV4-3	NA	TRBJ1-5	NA	TGCGCCAGCAGCCAAGATTCGGGGTATCAGCCCCAGCATTTT	CASSQDSGYQPQHF
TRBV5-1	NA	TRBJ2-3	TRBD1	TGCGCCAGCAGCTTAGGGGGCAGAATCACAGATACGCAGTATTTT	CASSLGGRITDTQYF
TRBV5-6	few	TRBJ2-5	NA	TGTGCCAGCAGCCCCGGGACTGGGTACCAAGAGACCCAGTACTTC	CASSPGTGYQETQYF
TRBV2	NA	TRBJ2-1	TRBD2	TGTGCCTGCACAGCGGGGGATTACAATGAGCAGTTCTTC	CACTAGDYNEQFF
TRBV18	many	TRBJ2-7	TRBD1	TGTGCCAGCTCACCAGTGGGACAGGCTTCCTACGAGCAGTACTTC	CASSPVGQASYEQYF
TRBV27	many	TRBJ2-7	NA	TGTGCCAGCAAGGGGTGGAGGGATAGTGGCGAGCAGTACTTC	CASKGWRDSGEQYF
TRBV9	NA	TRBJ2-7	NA	TGTGCCAGCAGCGTAGTGTCCGGGGACGAGCAGTACTTC	CASSVVSGDEQYF
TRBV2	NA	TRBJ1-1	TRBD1	TGTGCCAGCAGTTACAGGGGGGACACTGAAGCTTTCTTT	CASSYRGDTEAFF
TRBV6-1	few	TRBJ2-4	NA	TGTGCCAGCAGAAGAACAGGGTCGGACATTCAGTACTTC	CASRRTGSDIQYF
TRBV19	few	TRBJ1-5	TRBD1	TGTGCCAGTAGTCCTACAGGGGGCGAGCAGCCCCAGCATTTT	CASSPTGGEQPQHF
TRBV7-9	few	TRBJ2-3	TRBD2	TGTGCCATTCGAGCCGGGAGGGGTAATCAAGATACGCAGTATTTT	CAIRAGRGNQDTQYF
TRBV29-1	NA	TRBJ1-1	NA	TGCAGCGTTGCCAGGACACCGAACACTGAAGCTTTCTTT	CSVARTPNTEAFF
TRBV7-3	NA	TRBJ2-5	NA	TGTGCCAGCAGTATAGACGGGAAGACCCAGTACTTC	CASSIDGKTQYF
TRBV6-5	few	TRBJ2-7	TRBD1	TGTGCCAGCAGTTACGGACAGGGGGCTCCGGGGCACTTC	CASSYGQGAPGHF
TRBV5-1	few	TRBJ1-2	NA	TGCGCCAGCAGCTTGGGCGGAAACAACTATGGCTACACCTTC	CASSLGGNNYGYTF
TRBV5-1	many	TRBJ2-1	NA	TGCGCCAGCAGCTTGCAGGCCGGTAGCTCCTACAATGAGCAGTTCTTC	CASSLQAGSSYNEQFF
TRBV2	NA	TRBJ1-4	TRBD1	TGTGCCAGCAGGCCCGGGACAGCTACTGAAAAACTGTTTTTT	CASRPGTATEKLFF
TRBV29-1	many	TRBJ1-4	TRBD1	TGCAGCGTTACAGCGGGACAGGGGAATGAAAAACTGTTTTTT	CSVTAGQGNEKLFF
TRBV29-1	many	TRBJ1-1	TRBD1	TGCAGCGTTGGACAGGGCGCGACTGAAGCTTTCTTT	CSVGQGATEAFF
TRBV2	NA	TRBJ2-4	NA	TGTGCCAGCAGTGACTCGGACAGCCCTTCAGCCAAAAACATTCAGTACTTC	CASSDSDSPSAKNIQYF
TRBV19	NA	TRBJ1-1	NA	TGTGCCAGTAGCCCCCCGATAGGGAGACCTGAAGCTTTCTTT	CASSPPIGRPEAFF
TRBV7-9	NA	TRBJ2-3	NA	TGTGCCAGCAGCGTACAGGGTCAGAGAGATACGCAGTATTTT	CASSVQGQRDTQYF
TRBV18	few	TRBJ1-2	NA	TGTGCCAGCTCATCGGACACATCTAACTATGGCTACACCTTC	CASSSDTSNYGYTF
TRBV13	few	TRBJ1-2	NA	TGTGCCAGCAGCGCGAACAGGGTCGGCTACACCTTC	CASSANRVGYTF
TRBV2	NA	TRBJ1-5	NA	TGTGCCAGCAGCGACTTACGCAACGGGCCCCAGCATTTT	CASSDLRNGPQHF
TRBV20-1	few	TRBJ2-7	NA	TGCAGTGCGCAGTGGGAGGACGAGCAGTACTTC	CSAQWEDEQYF
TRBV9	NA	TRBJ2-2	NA	TGTGCCAGCAGCGTATATGCTGTGGGACTGAACACCGGGGAGCTGTTTTTT	CASSVYAVGLNTGELFF
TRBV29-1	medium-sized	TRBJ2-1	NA	TGCAGCGCTGTGTTGCGTACCTACTCCAATGAGCAGTTCTTC	CSAVLRTYSNEQFF
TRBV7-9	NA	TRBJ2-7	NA	TGTGCCAGCAGCTCTCCGGACTGGGCCTACGAGCAGTACTTC	CASSSPDWAYEQYF
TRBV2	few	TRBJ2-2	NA	TGTGCCAGCAGCCCCCTCGGGGAACCAACCGGGGAGCTGTTTTTT	CASSPLGEPTGELFF
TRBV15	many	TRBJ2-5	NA	TGTGCCACCAGCAGAGTGGAGGGGCAAGAGACCCAGTACTTC	CATSRVEGQETQYF
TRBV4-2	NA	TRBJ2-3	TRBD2	TGTGCCAGCAGCCAAGATTCCCTAGCGGGGATCACAGATACGCAGTATTTT	CASSQDSLAGITDTQYF